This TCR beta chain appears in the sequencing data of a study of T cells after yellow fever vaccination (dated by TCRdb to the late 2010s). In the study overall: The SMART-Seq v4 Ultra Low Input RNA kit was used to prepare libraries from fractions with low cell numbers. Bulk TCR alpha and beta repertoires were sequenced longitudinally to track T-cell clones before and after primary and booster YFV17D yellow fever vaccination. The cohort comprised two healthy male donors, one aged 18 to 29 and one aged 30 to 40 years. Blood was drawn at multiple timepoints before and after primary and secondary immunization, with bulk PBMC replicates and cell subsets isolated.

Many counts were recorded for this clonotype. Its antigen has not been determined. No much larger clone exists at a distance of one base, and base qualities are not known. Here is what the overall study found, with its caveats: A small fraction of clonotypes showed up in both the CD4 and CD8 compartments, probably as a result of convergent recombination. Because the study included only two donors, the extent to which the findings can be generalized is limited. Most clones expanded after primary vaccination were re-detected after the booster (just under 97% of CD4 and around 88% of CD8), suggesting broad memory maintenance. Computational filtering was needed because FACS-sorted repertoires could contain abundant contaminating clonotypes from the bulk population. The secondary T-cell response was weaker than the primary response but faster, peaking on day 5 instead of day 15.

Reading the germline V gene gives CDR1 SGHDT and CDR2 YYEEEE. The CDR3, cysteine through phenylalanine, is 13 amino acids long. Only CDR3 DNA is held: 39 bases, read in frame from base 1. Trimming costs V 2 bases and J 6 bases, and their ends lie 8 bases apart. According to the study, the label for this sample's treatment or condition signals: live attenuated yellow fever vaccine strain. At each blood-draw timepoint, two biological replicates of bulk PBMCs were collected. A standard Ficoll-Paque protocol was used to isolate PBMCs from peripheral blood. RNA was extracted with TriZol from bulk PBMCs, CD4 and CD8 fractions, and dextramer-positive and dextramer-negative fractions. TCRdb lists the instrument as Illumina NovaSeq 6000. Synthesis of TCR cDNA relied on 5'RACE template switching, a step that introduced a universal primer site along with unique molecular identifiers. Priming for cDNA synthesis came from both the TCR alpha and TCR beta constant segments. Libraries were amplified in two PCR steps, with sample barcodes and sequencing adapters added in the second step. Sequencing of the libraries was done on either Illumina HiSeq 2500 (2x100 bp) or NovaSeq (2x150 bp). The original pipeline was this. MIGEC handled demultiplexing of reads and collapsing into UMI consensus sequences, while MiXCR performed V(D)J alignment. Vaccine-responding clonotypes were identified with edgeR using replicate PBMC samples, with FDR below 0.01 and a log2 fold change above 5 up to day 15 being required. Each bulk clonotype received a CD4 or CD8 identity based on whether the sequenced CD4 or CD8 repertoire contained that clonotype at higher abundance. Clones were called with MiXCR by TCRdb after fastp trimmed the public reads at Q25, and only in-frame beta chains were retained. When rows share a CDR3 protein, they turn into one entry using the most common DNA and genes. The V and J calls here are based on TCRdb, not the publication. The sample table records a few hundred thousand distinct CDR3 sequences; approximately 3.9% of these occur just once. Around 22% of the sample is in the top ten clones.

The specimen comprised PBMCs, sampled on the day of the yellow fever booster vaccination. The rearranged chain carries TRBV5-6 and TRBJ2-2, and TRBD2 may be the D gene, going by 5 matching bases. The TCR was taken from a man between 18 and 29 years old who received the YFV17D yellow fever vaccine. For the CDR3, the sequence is CASSFSGSGELFF. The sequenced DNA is TGTGCCAGCAGCTTTTCGGGGTCCGGGGAGCTGTTTTTT.